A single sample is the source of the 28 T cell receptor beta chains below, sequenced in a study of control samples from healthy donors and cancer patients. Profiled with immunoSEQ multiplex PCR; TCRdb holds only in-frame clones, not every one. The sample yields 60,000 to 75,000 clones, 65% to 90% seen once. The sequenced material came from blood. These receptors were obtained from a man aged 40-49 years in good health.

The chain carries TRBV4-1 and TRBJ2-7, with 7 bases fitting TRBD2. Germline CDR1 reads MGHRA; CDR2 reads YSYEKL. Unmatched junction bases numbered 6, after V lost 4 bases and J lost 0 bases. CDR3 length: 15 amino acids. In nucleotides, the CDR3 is TGCGCCAGCAGCCGTATGACTAGCCTCTCCTACGAGCAGTACTTC. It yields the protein CASSRMTSLSYEQYF.

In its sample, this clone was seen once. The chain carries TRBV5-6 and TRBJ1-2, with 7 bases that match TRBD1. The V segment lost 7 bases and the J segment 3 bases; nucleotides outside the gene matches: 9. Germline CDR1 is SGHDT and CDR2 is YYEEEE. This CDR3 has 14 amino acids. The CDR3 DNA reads TGTGCCAGCCTGACCGGGACAGACTACTATGGCTACACCTTC. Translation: CASLTGTDYYGYTF. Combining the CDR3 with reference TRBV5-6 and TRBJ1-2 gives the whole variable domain DAGVTQSPTHLIKTRGQQVTLRCSPKSGHDTVSWYQQALGQGPQFIFQYYEEEERQRGNFPDRFSGHQFPNYSSELNVNALLLGDSALYLCASLTGTDYYGYTFGSGTRLTVV.

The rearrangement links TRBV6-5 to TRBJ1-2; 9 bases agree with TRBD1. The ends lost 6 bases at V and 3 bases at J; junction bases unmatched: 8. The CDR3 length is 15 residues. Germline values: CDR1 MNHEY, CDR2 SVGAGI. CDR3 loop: CASSRTGAVDYGYTF. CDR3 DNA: TGTGCCAGCAGCCGGACAGGGGCGGTCGACTATGGCTACACCTTC.

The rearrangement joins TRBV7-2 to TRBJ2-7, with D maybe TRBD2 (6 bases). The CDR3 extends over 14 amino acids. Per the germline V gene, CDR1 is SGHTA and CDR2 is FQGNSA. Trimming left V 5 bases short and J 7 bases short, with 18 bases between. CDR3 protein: CASSTNMGDFEQYF. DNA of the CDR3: TGTGCCAGCAGCACAAACATGGGGGACTTTGAGCAGTACTTC.

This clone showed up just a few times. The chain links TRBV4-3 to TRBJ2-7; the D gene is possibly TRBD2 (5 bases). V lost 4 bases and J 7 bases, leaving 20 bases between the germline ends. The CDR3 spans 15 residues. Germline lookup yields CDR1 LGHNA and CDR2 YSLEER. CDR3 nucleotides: TGCGCCAGCAGCCGCGGACGGACTTTAGGAACTGAGCAGTACTTC. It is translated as CASSRGRTLGTEQYF.

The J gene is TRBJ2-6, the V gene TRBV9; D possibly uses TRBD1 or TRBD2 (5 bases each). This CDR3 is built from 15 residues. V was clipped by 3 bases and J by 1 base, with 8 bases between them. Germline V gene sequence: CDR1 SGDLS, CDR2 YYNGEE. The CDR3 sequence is CASSGWGSGANVLTF. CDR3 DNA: TGTGCCAGCAGCGGGTGGGGGTCTGGGGCCAACGTCCTGACTTTC.

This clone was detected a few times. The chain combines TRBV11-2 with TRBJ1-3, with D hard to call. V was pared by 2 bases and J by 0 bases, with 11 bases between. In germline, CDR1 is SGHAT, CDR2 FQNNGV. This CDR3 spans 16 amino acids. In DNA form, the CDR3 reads TGTGCCAGCAGCTTAAACCAGCTGAGCTCTGGAAACACCATATATTTT. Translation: CASSLNQLSSGNTIYF.

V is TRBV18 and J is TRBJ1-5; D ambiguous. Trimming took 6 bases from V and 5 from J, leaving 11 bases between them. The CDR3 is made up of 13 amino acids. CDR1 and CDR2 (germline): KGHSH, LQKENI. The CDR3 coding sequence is TGTGCCAGCTCCTACGGAACATATCAGCCCCAGCATTTT. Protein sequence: CASSYGTYQPQHF.

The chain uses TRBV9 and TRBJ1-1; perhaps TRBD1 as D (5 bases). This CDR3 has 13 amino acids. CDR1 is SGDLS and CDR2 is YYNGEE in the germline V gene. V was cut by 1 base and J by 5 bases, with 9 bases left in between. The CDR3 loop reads CASSVMGGTEAFF. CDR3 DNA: TGTGCCAGCAGCGTAATGGGGGGGACTGAAGCTTTCTTT.

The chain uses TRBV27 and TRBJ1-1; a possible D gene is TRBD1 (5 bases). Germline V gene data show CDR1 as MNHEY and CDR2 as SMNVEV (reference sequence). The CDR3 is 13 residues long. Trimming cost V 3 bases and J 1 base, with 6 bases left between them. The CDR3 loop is CASSFGGNTEAFF. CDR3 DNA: TGTGCCAGCAGTTTTGGGGGGAACACTGAAGCTTTCTTT.

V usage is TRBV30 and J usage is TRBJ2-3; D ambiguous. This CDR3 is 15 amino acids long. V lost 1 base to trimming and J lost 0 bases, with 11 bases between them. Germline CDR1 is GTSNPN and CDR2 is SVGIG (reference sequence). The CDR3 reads CAWSALRLSTDTQYF. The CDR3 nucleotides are TGTGCCTGGAGTGCTTTACGACTGAGCACAGATACGCAGTATTTT.

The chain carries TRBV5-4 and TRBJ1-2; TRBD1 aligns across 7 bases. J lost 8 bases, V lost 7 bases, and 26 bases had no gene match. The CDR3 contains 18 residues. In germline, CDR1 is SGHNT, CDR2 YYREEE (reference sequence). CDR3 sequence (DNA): TGTGCCAGCGGACCAAAAGGACAGGCAAGAGCGGTGGTGGGAGGCTACACCTTC. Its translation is CASGPKGQARAVVGGYTF.

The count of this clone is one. The CDR3 protein is CASSKPQGLPYEQYF. The CDR3 coding sequence is TGTGCCAGCAGCAAACCACAGGGGTTGCCCTACGAGCAGTACTTC. J is TRBJ2-7 and V is TRBV21-1; TRBD1 is the table's D call, not checked against the DNA. TRBV21-1 is assigned pseudogene status. The CDR3 length is 15 residues.

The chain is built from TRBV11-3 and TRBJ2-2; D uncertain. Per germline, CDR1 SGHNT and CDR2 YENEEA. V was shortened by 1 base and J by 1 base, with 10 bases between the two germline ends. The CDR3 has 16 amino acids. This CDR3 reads CASSLAVSRNTGELFF. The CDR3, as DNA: TGTGCCAGCAGCTTAGCGGTCAGCAGGAACACCGGGGAGCTGTTTTTT.

The CDR3 reads CAWSRDRGSYGYTF. The CDR3 DNA follows: TGTGCCTGGAGCCGGGACAGAGGTTCCTATGGCTACACCTTC. This chain links TRBV30 with TRBJ1-2, with 7 positions matching TRBD1. The germline V gene encodes CDR1 GTSNPN and CDR2 SVGIG (reference sequence). V lost 3 bases and J lost 4; bases outside the gene matches: 8. This CDR3 has 14 residues.

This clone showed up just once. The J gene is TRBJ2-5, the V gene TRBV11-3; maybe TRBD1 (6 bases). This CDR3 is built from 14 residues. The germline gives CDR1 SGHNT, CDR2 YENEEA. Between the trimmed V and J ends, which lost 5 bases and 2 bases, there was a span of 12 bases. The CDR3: CASSPGVGQETQYF. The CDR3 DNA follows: TGTGCCAGCAGCCCAGGGGTCGGTCAAGAGACCCAGTACTTC.

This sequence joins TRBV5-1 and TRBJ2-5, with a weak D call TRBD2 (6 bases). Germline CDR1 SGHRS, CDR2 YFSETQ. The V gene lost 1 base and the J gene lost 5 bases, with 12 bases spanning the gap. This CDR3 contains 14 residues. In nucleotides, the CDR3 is TGCGCCAGCAGCTTGAAACTAGCCCCCGAGACCCAGTACTTC. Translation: CASSLKLAPETQYF.

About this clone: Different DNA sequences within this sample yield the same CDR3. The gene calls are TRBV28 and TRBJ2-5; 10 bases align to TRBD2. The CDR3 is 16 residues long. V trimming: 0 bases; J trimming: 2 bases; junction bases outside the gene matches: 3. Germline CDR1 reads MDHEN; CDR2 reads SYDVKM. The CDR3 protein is CASSLWASGSQETQYF. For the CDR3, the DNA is TGTGCCAGCAGTTTATGGGCTAGCGGGAGTCAAGAGACCCAGTACTTC.

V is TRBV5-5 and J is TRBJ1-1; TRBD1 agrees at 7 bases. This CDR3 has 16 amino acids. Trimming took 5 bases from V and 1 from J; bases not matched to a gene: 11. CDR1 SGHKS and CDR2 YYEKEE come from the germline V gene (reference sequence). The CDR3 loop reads CASRRLLQGPNTEAFF. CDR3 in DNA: TGTGCCAGCAGGCGTCTTTTACAGGGGCCGAACACTGAAGCTTTCTTT.

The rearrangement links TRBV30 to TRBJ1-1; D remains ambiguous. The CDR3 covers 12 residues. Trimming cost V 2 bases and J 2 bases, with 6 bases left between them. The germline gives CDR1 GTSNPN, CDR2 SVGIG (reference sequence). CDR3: CAWSIGNTEAFF. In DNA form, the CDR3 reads TGTGCCTGGAGTATCGGAAACACTGAAGCTTTCTTT.

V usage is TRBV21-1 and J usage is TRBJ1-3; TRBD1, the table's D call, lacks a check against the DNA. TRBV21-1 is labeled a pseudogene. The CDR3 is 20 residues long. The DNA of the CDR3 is TGTGCCAGCAAAAAAGTCGGCAGGGAACTCATACTCTGCTCTGGAAACACCATATATTTT. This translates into CASKKVGRELILCSGNTIYF.

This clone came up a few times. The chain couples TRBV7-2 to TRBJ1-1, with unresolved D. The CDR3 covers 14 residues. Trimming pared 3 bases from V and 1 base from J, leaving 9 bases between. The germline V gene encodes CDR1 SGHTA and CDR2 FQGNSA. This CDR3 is CASSLYWQNTEAFF. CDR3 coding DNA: TGTGCCAGCAGCTTGTACTGGCAGAACACTGAAGCTTTCTTT.

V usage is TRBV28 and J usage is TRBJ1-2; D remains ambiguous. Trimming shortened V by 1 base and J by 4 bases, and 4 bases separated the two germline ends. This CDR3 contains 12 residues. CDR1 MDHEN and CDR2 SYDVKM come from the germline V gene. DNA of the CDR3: TGTGCCAGCAGTTTATCCCTCTATGGCTACACCTTC. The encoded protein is CASSLSLYGYTF.

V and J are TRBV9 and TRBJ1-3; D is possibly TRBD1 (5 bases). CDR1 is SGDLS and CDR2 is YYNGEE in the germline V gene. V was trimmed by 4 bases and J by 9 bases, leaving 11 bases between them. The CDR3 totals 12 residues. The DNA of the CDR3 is TGTGCCAGCAGCATTCCGGGACCCACCATATATTTT. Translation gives CASSIPGPTIYF.

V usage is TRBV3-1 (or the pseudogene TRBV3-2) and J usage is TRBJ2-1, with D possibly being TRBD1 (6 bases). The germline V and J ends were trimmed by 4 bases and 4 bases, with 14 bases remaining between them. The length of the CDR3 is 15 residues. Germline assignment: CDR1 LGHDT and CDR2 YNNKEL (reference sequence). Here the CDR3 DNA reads TGTGCCAGCAGCCTGGCCGGGACACCTTACAATGAGCAGTTCTTC. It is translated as CASSLAGTPYNEQFF.

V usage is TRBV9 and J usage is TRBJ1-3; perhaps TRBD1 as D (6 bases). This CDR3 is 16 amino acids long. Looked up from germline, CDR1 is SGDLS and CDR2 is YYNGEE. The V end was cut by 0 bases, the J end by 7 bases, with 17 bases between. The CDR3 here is CASSVEAKGGANTIYF. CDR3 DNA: TGTGCCAGCAGCGTAGAAGCTAAGGGGGGTGCCAACACCATATATTTT.

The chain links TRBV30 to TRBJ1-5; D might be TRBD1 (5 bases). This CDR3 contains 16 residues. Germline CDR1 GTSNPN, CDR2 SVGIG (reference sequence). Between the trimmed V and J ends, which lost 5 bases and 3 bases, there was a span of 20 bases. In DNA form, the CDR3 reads TGTGCCTGGGTTTCACGGGACGGACGACTCAATCAGCCCCAGCATTTT. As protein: CAWVSRDGRLNQPQHF.

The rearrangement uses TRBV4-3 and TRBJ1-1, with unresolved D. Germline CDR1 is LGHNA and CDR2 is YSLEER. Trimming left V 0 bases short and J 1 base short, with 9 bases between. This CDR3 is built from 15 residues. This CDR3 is CASSQDIVWNTEAFF. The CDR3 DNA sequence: TGCGCCAGCAGCCAAGATATCGTATGGAACACTGAAGCTTTCTTT.